A selection of T cell receptor beta chains follows, all from one sample in a study of T-cell memory formation after mild COVID-19. TCRdb passed the 5' RACE reads through MiXCR, listing each CDR3 protein once. The sample has fewer than 350,000 distinct CDR3 sequences, roughly 8.2% seen once. Sequenced input: PBMCs or a T cell subset sorted from them (not recorded which). These receptors came from a man younger than 30 who had mild COVID-19 (a few samples of this study predate the infection). Cell type and time point are not known. Each CDR3 is given with its conserved first and last residue. Each record gives: V gene, D gene, J gene, clone size, CDR3 DNA, CDR3 protein. A D gene is named only where the DNA matches it firmly. Not all rows give a size; the values are once, few, many and, for expanded clones, a class.

TRBV20-1	NA	TRBJ2-2	NA	TGCAGTGCCCCGCGGAGGAACACCGGGGAGCTGTTTTTT	CSAPRRNTGELFF
TRBV7-8	TRBD1	TRBJ1-2	NA	TGTGCCAGCAGTTTAATGGGGACAGTGTTGTATGGCTACACCTTC	CASSLMGTVLYGYTF
TRBV20-1	TRBD2	TRBJ2-7	NA	TGCAGTGCTAGCATTTTAAGCGGGATAAACTACGAGCAGTACTTC	CSASILSGINYEQYF
TRBV27	NA	TRBJ2-5	few	TGTGCCAGCAGTTTATTGGGACTTTCGGAGACCCAGTACTTC	CASSLLGLSETQYF
TRBV3-1	NA	TRBJ2-3	NA	TGTGCCAGCAGCCAAGGTAGGGGAAGAACGCAGTATTTT	CASSQGRGRTQYF
TRBV5-1	TRBD1	TRBJ2-1	NA	TGCGCCAGCAGCTTAGAGACAGGGACCTCCTACAATGAGCAGTTCTTC	CASSLETGTSYNEQFF
TRBV29-1	TRBD1	TRBJ2-7	many	TGCAGCGTTGAAGATCGGACAGGGAACGAGCAGTACTTC	CSVEDRTGNEQYF
TRBV28	TRBD1	TRBJ1-5	many	TGTGCCAGCAGTTTAGGTGACAGGGATCAGCCCCAGCATTTT	CASSLGDRDQPQHF
TRBV5-5	TRBD2	TRBJ2-5	NA	TGTGCCAGCAGCTTGGAGAGGCTAGCGGGGGGGCCTAAGACCCAGTACTTC	CASSLERLAGGPKTQYF
TRBV14	NA	TRBJ2-7	NA	TGTGCCAGCAGCCCTCTTGGGGTGGGTCCCTACGAGCAGTACTTC	CASSPLGVGPYEQYF
TRBV20-1	TRBD1	TRBJ2-7	NA	TGCAGTGCACCGGGACAGGGGATCAACGAGCAGTACTTC	CSAPGQGINEQYF
TRBV5-1	NA	TRBJ1-1	few	TGCGCCAGCAGCTTGGAACCAGGCGGAGGCACTGAAGCTTTCTTT	CASSLEPGGGTEAFF
TRBV7-2	TRBD2	TRBJ2-1	NA	TGTGCCAGCAGCTTCCGGCGGGGGGGCGGTGAGCAGTTCTTC	CASSFRRGGGEQFF
TRBV6-2/TRBV6-3	NA	TRBJ2-7	NA	TGTGCCAGCAGTTACCGGACAGTTTCCTACGAGCAGTACTTC	CASSYRTVSYEQYF
TRBV6-5	TRBD1	TRBJ2-4	NA	TGTGCCAGCGCTAATCAAGACAGGGGTAACATTCAGTACTTC	CASANQDRGNIQYF
TRBV20-1	NA	TRBJ2-3	NA	TGCAGTGCTAGGCGGGGGCGGGACGGCACAGATACGCAGTATTTT	CSARRGRDGTDTQYF
TRBV5-4	NA	TRBJ2-5	few	TGTGCCAGCAGAATTCAGGGAAGCCTCCAAGAGACCCAGTACTTC	CASRIQGSLQETQYF
TRBV6-2/TRBV6-3	NA	TRBJ1-5	NA	TGTGCCAGCAGTTACTCGGTGGAGATCAATCAGCCCCAGCATTTT	CASSYSVEINQPQHF
TRBV2	NA	TRBJ1-5	NA	TGTGCCAGCTATTCAGAAAGGGGTCAGCCCCAGCATTTT	CASYSERGQPQHF
TRBV5-1	NA	TRBJ1-2	many	TGCGCCAGCAGCAATGGACCCGCCAAGGGGGATGGCTACACCTTC	CASSNGPAKGDGYTF
TRBV2	NA	TRBJ1-5	many	TGTGCCAGCAGTGATAGGACGGAAACACAGCCCCAGCATTTT	CASSDRTETQPQHF
TRBV6-5	TRBD1	TRBJ1-1	many	TGTGCCACTACGACAGGGGCTCGGACTGAAGCTTTCTTT	CATTTGARTEAFF
TRBV5-1	NA	TRBJ1-1	few	TGCGCCAGCAGCTTGGGGTTGCGGGACATGAACACTGAAGCTTTCTTT	CASSLGLRDMNTEAFF
TRBV2	TRBD2	TRBJ2-7	NA	TGTGCCAGCAGTTTCACCCGGGCACTAGCGATCGACGAGCAGTACTTC	CASSFTRALAIDEQYF
TRBV10-2	NA	TRBJ1-5	NA	TGCGCCAGCAGTGAGTCGTCGATGAGTCAGCCCCAGCATTTT	CASSESSMSQPQHF
TRBV15	TRBD2	TRBJ2-1	many	TGTGCCACCAGCCTGCAGAGCGGGGGGGCCCATGAGCAGTTCTTC	CATSLQSGGAHEQFF
TRBV2	TRBD1	TRBJ2-7	few	TGTGCCAGCACTTCGACAGGGGGCTCCTACGAGCAGTACTTC	CASTSTGGSYEQYF
TRBV18	NA	TRBJ2-3	few	TGTGCCAGCTCCCCAGATCAGGCCCTTCAGACCGAAGACACAGATACGCAGTATTTT	CASSPDQALQTEDTDTQYF
TRBV4-2	NA	TRBJ1-2	NA	TGTGCCAGCAGCCAACCTCAGGAGGGACCCTATGGCTACACCTTC	CASSQPQEGPYGYTF
TRBV20-1	TRBD1	TRBJ1-2	few	TGCAGTGCAAAGGGACAGGGGGCGTTATTGTACTATGGCTACACCTTC	CSAKGQGALLYYGYTF
TRBV20-1	NA	TRBJ2-3	NA	TGCAGTGCTCACCCCGGGACTCCGTCCAGAGGGGGGTTGGATTTT	CSAHPGTPSRGGLDF
TRBV7-9	NA	TRBJ1-1	many	TGTGCCAGCAGCCCCAGGGTAAGCACTGAAGCTTTCTTT	CASSPRVSTEAFF
TRBV19	NA	TRBJ1-1	few	TGTGCCAGTACCCAAGGACCAGGGGTAAACACTGAAGCTTTCTTT	CASTQGPGVNTEAFF
TRBV24-1	NA	TRBJ2-3	NA	TGTGCCACCAGTGAAAGCGGGCCTCTAGCAGATACGCAGTATTTT	CATSESGPLADTQYF
TRBV5-1	NA	TRBJ1-2	few	TGCGCCAGCAGCTTGGGACAGGATTTAGGAGGCTACACCTTC	CASSLGQDLGGYTF
TRBV7-8	NA	TRBJ2-7	NA	TGTGCCAGCAGCTTAAATCGCGAGCAGTACTTC	CASSLNREQYF
TRBV5-1	TRBD1	TRBJ1-4	few	TGCGCCAGCAGCCGATACGGGACAGGGAATGAAAAACTGTTTTTT	CASSRYGTGNEKLFF
TRBV11-2	TRBD2	TRBJ2-3	few	TGTGCCAGCAGCTTGCGGGGGGGCCTCGGAGATACGCAGTATTTT	CASSLRGGLGDTQYF
TRBV7-2	NA	TRBJ1-1	few	TGTGCCAGCAGCGTCACCGGGATTGAAGCTTTCTTT	CASSVTGIEAFF
TRBV20-1	NA	TRBJ2-4	few	TGCAGTGCTGGGGAGTTACTAGGGACTCTCTACATTCAGTACTTC	CSAGELLGTLYIQYF